This T cell receptor (beta chain) was observed in a study of T cells expressing NK-cell markers. Overall study context: The authors sequenced eight donors, of whom seven were HCMV-seropositive and one was seronegative.

Study results and limitations: Similarly, these clonotypes led the CD3+CD56-NKG2C+ fraction as well in a handful of donors.

No DNA is given; TCRdb re-called the 5' RACE reads and lists each CDR3 protein once. This repertoire includes about 460,000 distinct CDR3 sequences. With respect to this clonotype: Its specificity is unknown.

Per the germline V gene, CDR1 is SGHRS and CDR2 is YFSETQ. The CDR3 is 14 residues long. The sequence derives from a woman aged 50 to 65 in good health. The specimen was blood T cells: a sorted CD56 or NKG2C T cell subset, CD4+ or CD8+ T cells, or bulk PBMC T cells (not recorded which). V gene TRBV5-1 combines with J gene TRBJ2-7. CDR3 region: CASSLGQELYEQYF.